A single sample is the source of the 22 T cell receptor beta chains below, sequenced in a study of cytomegalovirus exposure and HLA in healthy donors. The PCR ran on 60 Vbeta and 13 Jbeta primers. Data came from immunoSEQ multiplex PCR; TCRdb stores just in-frame clones and leaves some out. Of fewer than 300,000 clones listed, 75% to 90% are singletons. Sequences were obtained from PBMCs. These receptors all come from a man aged 35 to 55 in good health and CMV-seropositive.

V usage is TRBV28 and J usage is TRBJ2-3, with D perhaps matching TRBD1 (7 bases). Per germline, CDR1 MDHEN and CDR2 SYDVKM. There are 17 residues in the CDR3. V was cut by 3 bases and J by 4 bases, with 20 bases left in between. The DNA for the CDR3 is TGTGCCAGCAGTTTTACCAGGGGGGCCTTAGTCGCAGATACGCAGTATTTT. It codes for CASSFTRGALVADTQYF.

The chain employs TRBV7-8 and TRBJ2-7; 14 bases agree with TRBD2. Germline V gene data show CDR1 as SGHVS and CDR2 as FQNEAQ. The CDR3 runs 13 residues. V was clipped by 5 bases and J by 10 bases; unmatched bases: 4. CDR3 amino acids: CASSKTSGRAQYF. CDR3 bases: TGTGCCAGCAGCAAGACTAGCGGGAGGGCACAGTACTTC.

With respect to this clone: The sample holds other DNA sequences that translate to the same CDR3. The chain carries TRBV9 and TRBJ1-1; no reliable D call. The CDR3 totals 14 residues. V gave up 0 bases and J gave up 2 bases, with 8 bases separating them. The germline V gene encodes CDR1 SGDLS and CDR2 YYNGEE. This chain's CDR3 is CASSVGGSNTEAFF. The CDR3 region has the DNA TGTGCCAGCAGCGTAGGAGGCAGTAACACTGAAGCTTTCTTT.

This chain connects TRBV29-1 to TRBJ2-1, with D unclear. This CDR3 comprises 13 residues. The germline V and J ends were trimmed by 3 bases and 7 bases, with 13 bases remaining between them. From germline, CDR1 is SQVTM and CDR2 ANQGSEA. The CDR3 region has the DNA TGCAGCGTTGATGTAACCTACCTGAATGAGCAGTTCTTC. Encoded protein: CSVDVTYLNEQFF.

V usage is TRBV5-4 and J usage is TRBJ2-1, with 8 positions matching TRBD2. CDR3 size: 15 residues. Trimming at V came to 5 bases and at J to 6 bases, leaving 10 bases not matched to a gene. The germline gives CDR1 SGHNT, CDR2 YYREEE (reference sequence). This CDR3 reads CASSREGLGANEQFF. DNA for the CDR3: TGTGCCAGCAGTCGGGAGGGTTTGGGGGCCAATGAGCAGTTCTTC.

V and J are TRBV7-9 and TRBJ1-1; 8 bases line up with TRBD1. The V gene end was trimmed by 3 bases and the J gene end by 5 bases; junction bases not matched to a gene: 5. Germline CDR1 and CDR2: SEHNR and FQNEAQ (reference sequence). The length of the CDR3 is 14 residues. For the CDR3, the DNA is TGTGCCAGCAGCTTCACAGGGGGGCGAACTGAAGCTTTCTTT. It encodes CASSFTGGRTEAFF.

V is TRBV28 and J is TRBJ1-5; no clear D. V lost 1 base and J lost 1, with 11 bases in between. The CDR3 loop spans 16 amino acids. Germline assignment: CDR1 MDHEN and CDR2 SYDVKM. The DNA for the CDR3 is TGTGCCAGCAGTTTATTGCGGACTTCAAGCAATCAGCCCCAGCATTTT. It is translated as CASSLLRTSSNQPQHF.

This chain connects TRBV7-9 to TRBJ1-3; no definite D call. There are 16 residues in the CDR3. The V end lost 5 bases, the J end lost 0 bases, and 14 bases lay between the germline ends. Germline V lookup: CDR1 SEHNR, CDR2 FQNEAQ (reference sequence). CDR3 amino acids: CASSPRRGLSGNTIYF. The CDR3 nucleotides are TGTGCCAGCAGCCCCCGACGAGGGCTCTCTGGAAACACCATATATTTT.

The V call is TRBV2, the J call TRBJ2-1; no definite D call. Per the germline V gene, CDR1 is SNHLY and CDR2 is FYNNEI. Trimming removed 7 bases at V and 5 bases at J, with 15 bases between. CDR3 size: 14 residues. CDR3 bases: TGTGCCAGCACCAACAACCTAGGAAACAATGAGCAGTTCTTC. It yields the protein CASTNNLGNNEQFF.

This chain joins TRBV27 and TRBJ2-5; 8 bases match TRBD2. This CDR3 has 13 amino acids. Trimming at V came to 5 bases and at J to 5 bases, leaving 4 bases not matched to a gene. Germline V gene data show CDR1 as MNHEY and CDR2 as SMNVEV (reference sequence). DNA for the CDR3: TGTGCCAGCAGTAACAGCGGGAGCGAGACCCAGTACTTC. Its translation is CASSNSGSETQYF.

The genes are TRBV19 and TRBJ1-2, with 7 bases fitting TRBD1. There are 12 residues in the CDR3. Germline V gives CDR1 LNHDA, CDR2 SQIVND (reference sequence). The V and J ends lost 6 bases and 8 bases, in that order; junction bases with no gene match: 6. The CDR3 coding sequence is TGTGCCAGTAGATTGGGACAGCGGGGCTACACCTTC. Translated, it gives CASRLGQRGYTF.

The chain recombines TRBV18 with TRBJ2-7; D call uncertain. The CDR3 loop spans 14 amino acids. Looked up from germline, CDR1 is KGHSH and CDR2 is LQKENI. The V gene lost 2 bases and the J gene lost 3 bases, with 11 bases spanning the gap. The CDR3 loop is CASSPSAGFYEQYF. CDR3 nucleotide sequence: TGTGCCAGCTCACCAAGCGCCGGCTTCTACGAGCAGTACTTC. Full variable domain (remainder filled in from reference TRBV18 and TRBJ2-7): NAGVMQNPRHLVRRRGQEARLRCSPMKGHSHVYWYRQLPEEGLKFMVYLQKENIIDESGMPKERFSAEFPKEGPSILRIQQVVRGDSAAYFCASSPSAGFYEQYFGPGTRLTVT.

This clone was detected once. The chain links TRBV6-5 to TRBJ1-1; unclear D gene. V lost 3 bases and J lost 2, with 7 bases in between. CDR1 and CDR2 from the germline V gene are MNHEY and SVGAGI. The CDR3 covers 13 residues. The CDR3 spells CASSYTLNTEAFF. CDR3 in DNA: TGTGCCAGCAGTTATACTTTAAACACTGAAGCTTTCTTT.

This chain joins TRBV9 and TRBJ2-7; D might be TRBD2 (5 bases). Trimming stripped 0 bases from V and 6 bases from J, with 10 bases between. The CDR3 length is 13 residues. The germline V gene encodes CDR1 SGDLS and CDR2 YYNGEE. CDR3 in amino acids: CASSVDQGGEQYF. CDR3 DNA: TGTGCCAGCAGCGTAGACCAAGGAGGCGAGCAGTACTTC.

Turning to this clone: Within the sample, other DNA sequences also encode this same CDR3. The rearrangement links TRBV28 to TRBJ1-2; 10 nucleotides match TRBD1. This CDR3 spans 16 amino acids. V shed 1 base, J shed 4 bases, and the junction held 6 bases outside the gene matches. CDR1 is MDHEN and CDR2 is SYDVKM in the germline V gene. The CDR3 bases are TGTGCCAGCAGTTTATCAGGGACAGGGGTCGGCTATGGCTACACCTTC. Its translation: CASSLSGTGVGYGYTF.

This sequence joins TRBV25-1 and TRBJ2-1; TRBD1 is a possible D gene (6 bases). The CDR3 length is 16 residues. In germline, CDR1 is MGHDK, CDR2 SYGVNS. Trimming stripped 4 bases from V and 0 bases from J, with 13 bases between. The CDR3 protein is CASSGGPRGSYNEQFF. The CDR3 DNA follows: TGTGCCAGCAGTGGGGGGCCGAGGGGCTCCTACAATGAGCAGTTCTTC.

This clone has only one observation. The gene calls are TRBV28 and TRBJ1-3; D is unresolved. V was clipped by 3 bases and J by 4 bases, with 7 bases between them. Germline V gene lookup returns CDR1 MDHEN and CDR2 SYDVKM. The CDR3 has 13 residues. CDR3 loop: CASSLGAGNTIYF. CDR3 nucleotides: TGTGCCAGCAGTTTGGGAGCCGGAAACACCATATATTTT.

This rearrangement joins TRBV7-2 to TRBJ1-1; D remains unclear. CDR3 length: 15 amino acids. V was shortened by 1 base and J by 1 base, with 10 bases between the two germline ends. Germline values: CDR1 SGHTA, CDR2 FQGNSA. CDR3 loop: CASSLGAGGNTEAFF. The CDR3 DNA follows: TGTGCCAGCAGCTTAGGAGCAGGAGGGAACACTGAAGCTTTCTTT.

This clone was counted a single time. The CDR3 spells CASSHATGSGYTF. CDR3 nucleotides: TGTGCCAGCAGCCACGCCACAGGGAGTGGCTACACCTTC. This sequence joins TRBV7-3 and TRBJ1-2; a possible D gene is TRBD1 (6 bases). The CDR3 is 13 residues long. V lost 5 bases, J lost 7 bases, and 14 bases lay in between. The germline V gene has CDR1 SGHTA and CDR2 FQGTGA.

This chain joins TRBV13 and TRBJ2-7, with 13 bases fitting TRBD2. V lost 4 bases, J lost 3 bases, and 9 bases stayed unmatched. Germline V gene data show CDR1 as PRHDT and CDR2 as FYEKMQ (reference sequence). This CDR3 is built from 17 residues. The CDR3 bases are TGTGCCAGCAGCTCGCTACTAGCGGGAGGGCCTTACTACGAGCAGTACTTC. This gives the protein CASSSLLAGGPYYEQYF.

V gene TRBV9 combines with J gene TRBJ2-1, with D possibly being TRBD2 (6 bases). The V end lost 3 bases, the J end lost 5 bases, and 15 bases lay between the germline ends. Germline CDR1 and CDR2: SGDLS and YYNGEE. The CDR3 loop spans 15 amino acids. The CDR3 loop reads CASSALSGPDNEQFF. CDR3 DNA sequence: TGTGCCAGCAGCGCCCTTAGCGGACCTGACAATGAGCAGTTCTTC.

A single count supports this clone. The J gene is TRBJ2-2, the V gene TRBV2; TRBD1 matches at 8 bases. The CDR3 totals 16 residues. V was clipped by 8 bases and J by 4 bases; unmatched bases: 12. Germline loops: CDR1 SNHLY, CDR2 FYNNEI. The CDR3 coding sequence is TGTGCCAGCCTAAAGGAAGGACAGGGTACCACCGGGGAGCTGTTTTTT. This translates into CASLKEGQGTTGELFF.